This entry concerns a single T cell receptor beta chain. The target of this receptor is not known. The record has no base qualities; no much larger clone is one base away. Patients with a history of autoimmune disease or receiving systemic immunosuppression were excluded from the trial. Peripheral blood for TCR sequencing was drawn from every dose cohort at baseline, at cycle 4 day 1 and at cycle 7 day 1. The samples were drawn from a first-in-human, open-label, multicenter phase I dose-escalation trial of ivuxolimab. Adults with locally advanced or metastatic head and neck squamous cell, hepatocellular, melanoma or renal cell carcinoma were enrolled in the trial. Before TCR sequencing, CD4+ T cells and CD8+ T cells from peripheral blood were sorted into separate populations. The data originate from a study of OX40 agonist ivuxolimab in advanced cancers. Regarding the study in general: Ivuxolimab, which targeted the costimulatory receptor OX40 (CD134), was an agonistic, fully human IgG2 monoclonal antibody. Intravenous ivuxolimab was administered to patients every 2 weeks at six dose levels: 0.01, 0.1, 0.3, 1.5, 3 and 10 mg/kg. Of the 50 to 55 patients in dose escalation, 19 had hepatocellular carcinoma, some 15 had melanoma, 9 had renal cell carcinoma and 9 had head and neck cancer. The dose-escalation cohort was 82.7% male with a mean age of 60 years, ranging from roughly 23 to 90. Prior anti-PD-1, anti-PD-L1 or anti-CTLA-4 therapy was permitted, and 40% of dose-escalation patients had received checkpoint inhibitors. Partial responses occurred in three dose-escalation patients, of whom one had hepatocellular carcinoma and two had cutaneous melanoma. The purpose of peripheral TCRbeta sequencing was to test whether ivuxolimab changed TCR sequence diversity and led to clonal T-cell expansion. The paper describes the monotherapy dose-escalation part (N of about 55 patients) of the phase I trial of ivuxolimab. General study outcomes and caveats: Low levels of normalized T-cell clonal expansion were also seen in some nonresponding patients. In partial responders in the 0.1-3.0 mg/kg groups, normalized peripheral clonal expansion was found to be among the lowest, especially among CD8+ T cells. After ivuxolimab, more expanded clones were found on average in CD8+ T cells than in CD4+ T cells. Which antigens the clonally expanded peripheral T cells were specific for was not determined. At doses of 0.1 to 3.0 mg/kg, clonal expansion of both CD4+ and CD8+ T cells in blood was seen between baseline and week 6.

To sequence the TCRbeta CDR3 region, genomic DNA was isolated from the sorted cells. The immunoSEQ Assay was used to sequence the TCRbeta CDR3 regions. Held by TCRdb, this immuneACCESS table contains in-frame sequences only and omits some clones. Under half of the omission traces to an unresolved V gene where checked; the cause of the rest is unknown. The sample table contains some 50,000 clones; only one count was recorded for approximately 84% of them. Around 15% of the sample goes to the ten largest clones. The CDR3 sequence holds 15 residues, the cysteine and phenylalanine included. The DNA shown is the 45-base CDR3, in frame from base 1. Ends trimmed: V by 3 bases, J by 2 bases; bases unmatched to a gene: 5. The CDR1 and CDR2 encoded by the germline V gene (reference sequence) are MNHEY and SMNVEV.

Here the sequenced sample was CD4+ or CD8+ T cells sorted from blood, taken in a trial of the OX40 agonist ivuxolimab. This receptor was identified in an adult with an advanced solid tumor such as melanoma, head and neck, liver or kidney cancer. The chain joins TRBV27 to TRBJ2-7, and 9 bases in between align with TRBD1. The CDR3 sequence is CASSFSRDRAYEQYF. The nucleotide sequence is TGTGCCAGCAGTTTTAGTCGGGACAGGGCCTACGAGCAGTACTTC.